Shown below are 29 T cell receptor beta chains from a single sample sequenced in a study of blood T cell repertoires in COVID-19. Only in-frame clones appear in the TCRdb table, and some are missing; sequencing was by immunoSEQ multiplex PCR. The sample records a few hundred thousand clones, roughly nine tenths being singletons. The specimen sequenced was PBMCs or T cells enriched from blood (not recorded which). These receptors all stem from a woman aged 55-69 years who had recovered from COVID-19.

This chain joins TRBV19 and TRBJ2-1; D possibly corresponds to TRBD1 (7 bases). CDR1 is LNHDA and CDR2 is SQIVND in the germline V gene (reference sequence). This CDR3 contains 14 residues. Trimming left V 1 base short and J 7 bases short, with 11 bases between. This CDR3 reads CASSIAGGRNEQFF. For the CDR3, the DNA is TGTGCCAGTAGTATAGCAGGGGGGAGGAATGAGCAGTTCTTC.

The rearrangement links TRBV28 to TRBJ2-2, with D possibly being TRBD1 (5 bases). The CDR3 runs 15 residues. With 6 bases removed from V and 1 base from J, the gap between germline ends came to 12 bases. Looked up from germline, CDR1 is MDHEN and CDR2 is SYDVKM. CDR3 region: CASRGSTGNTGELFF. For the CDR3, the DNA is TGTGCCAGCAGGGGTTCCACAGGGAACACCGGGGAGCTGTTTTTT.

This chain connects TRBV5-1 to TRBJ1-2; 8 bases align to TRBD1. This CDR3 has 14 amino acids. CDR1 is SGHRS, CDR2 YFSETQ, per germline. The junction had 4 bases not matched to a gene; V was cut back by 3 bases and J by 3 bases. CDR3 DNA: TGCGCCAGCAGCTCCAGGGGGCTGGACTATGGCTACACCTTC. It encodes CASSSRGLDYGYTF. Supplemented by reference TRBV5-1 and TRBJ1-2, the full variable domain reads KAGVTQTPRYLIKTRGQQVTLSCSPISGHRSVSWYQQTPGQGLQFLFEYFSETQRNKGNFPGRFSGRQFSNSRSEMNVSTLELGDSALYLCASSSRGLDYGYTFGSGTRLTVV.

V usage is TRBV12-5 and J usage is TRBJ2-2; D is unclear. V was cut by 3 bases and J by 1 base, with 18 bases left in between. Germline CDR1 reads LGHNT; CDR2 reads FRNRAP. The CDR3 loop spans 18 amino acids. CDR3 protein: CASGFSPRHDQNTGELFF. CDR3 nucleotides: TGTGCTAGTGGTTTCAGCCCTCGACACGACCAGAACACCGGGGAGCTGTTTTTT.

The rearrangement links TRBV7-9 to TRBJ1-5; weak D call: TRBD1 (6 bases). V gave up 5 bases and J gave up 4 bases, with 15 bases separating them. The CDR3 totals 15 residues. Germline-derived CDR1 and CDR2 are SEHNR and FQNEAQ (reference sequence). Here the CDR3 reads CASSPSGQFNQPQHF. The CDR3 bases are TGTGCCAGCAGCCCCTCCGGACAGTTTAATCAGCCCCAGCATTTT. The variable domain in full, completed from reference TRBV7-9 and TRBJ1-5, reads DTGVSQNPRHKITKRGQNVTFRCDPISEHNRLYWYRQTLGQGPEFLTYFQNEAQLEKSRLLSDRFSAERPKGSFSTLEIQRTEQGDSAMYLCASSPSGQFNQPQHFGDGTRLSIL.

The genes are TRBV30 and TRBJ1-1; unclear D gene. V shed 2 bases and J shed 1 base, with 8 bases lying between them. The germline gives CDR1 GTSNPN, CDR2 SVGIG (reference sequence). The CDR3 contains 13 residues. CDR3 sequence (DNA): TGTGCCTGGAGTCAAGGCGGGAACACTGAAGCTTTCTTT. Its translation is CAWSQGGNTEAFF.

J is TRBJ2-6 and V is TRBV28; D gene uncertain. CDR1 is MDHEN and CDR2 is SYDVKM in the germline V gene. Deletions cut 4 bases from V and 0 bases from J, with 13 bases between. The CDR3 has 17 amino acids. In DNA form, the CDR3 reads TGTGCCAGCAGTTCGGCCAGGTATTACTCTGGGGCCAACGTCCTGACTTTC. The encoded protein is CASSSARYYSGANVLTF.

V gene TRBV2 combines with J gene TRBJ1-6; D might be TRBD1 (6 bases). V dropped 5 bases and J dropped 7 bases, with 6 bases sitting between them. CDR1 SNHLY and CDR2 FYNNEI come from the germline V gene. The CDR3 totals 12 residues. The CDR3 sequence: CASSTGNSPLHF. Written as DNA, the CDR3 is TGTGCCAGCAGTACAGGGAATTCACCCCTCCACTTT.

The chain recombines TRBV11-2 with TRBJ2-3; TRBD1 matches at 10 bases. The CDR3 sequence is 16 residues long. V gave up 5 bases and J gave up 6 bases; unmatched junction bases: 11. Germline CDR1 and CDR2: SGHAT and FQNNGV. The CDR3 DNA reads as TGTGCCAGCAGCCTGCGGACAGGGGGATGGTCGGATACGCAGTATTTT. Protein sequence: CASSLRTGGWSDTQYF.

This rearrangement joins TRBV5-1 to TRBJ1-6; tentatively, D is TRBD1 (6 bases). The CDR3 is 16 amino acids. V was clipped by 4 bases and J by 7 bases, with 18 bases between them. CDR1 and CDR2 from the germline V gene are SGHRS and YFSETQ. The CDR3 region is CASSNNGQGKNSPLHF. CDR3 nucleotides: TGCGCCAGCAGCAATAACGGGCAGGGGAAAAATTCACCCCTCCACTTT.

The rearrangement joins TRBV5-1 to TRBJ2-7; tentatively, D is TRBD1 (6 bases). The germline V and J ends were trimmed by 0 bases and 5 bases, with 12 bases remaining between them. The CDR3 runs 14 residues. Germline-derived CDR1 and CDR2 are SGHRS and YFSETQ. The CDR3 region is CASSLGDMVDEQYF. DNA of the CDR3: TGCGCCAGCAGCTTGGGGGACATGGTGGACGAGCAGTACTTC.

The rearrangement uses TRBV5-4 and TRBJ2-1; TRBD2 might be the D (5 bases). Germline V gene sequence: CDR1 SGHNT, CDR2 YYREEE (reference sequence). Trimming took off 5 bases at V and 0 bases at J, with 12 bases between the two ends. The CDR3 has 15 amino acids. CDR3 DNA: TGTGCCAGCAGGCCGGACTGGGTCTCCTACAATGAGCAGTTCTTC. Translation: CASRPDWVSYNEQFF.

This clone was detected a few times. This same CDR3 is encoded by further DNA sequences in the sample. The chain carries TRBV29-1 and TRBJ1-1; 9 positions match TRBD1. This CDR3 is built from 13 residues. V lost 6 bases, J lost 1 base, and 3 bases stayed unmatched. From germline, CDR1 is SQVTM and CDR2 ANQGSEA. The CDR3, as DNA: TGCAGCGTACGGGGACAGGGGAACACTGAAGCTTTCTTT. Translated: CSVRGQGNTEAFF.

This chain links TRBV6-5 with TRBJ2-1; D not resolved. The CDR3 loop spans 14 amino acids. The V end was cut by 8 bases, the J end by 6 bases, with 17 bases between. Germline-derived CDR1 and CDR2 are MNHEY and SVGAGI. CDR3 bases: TGTGCCAGCTCCTGGATGAGGTTCCCCAATGAGCAGTTCTTC. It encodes CASSWMRFPNEQFF.

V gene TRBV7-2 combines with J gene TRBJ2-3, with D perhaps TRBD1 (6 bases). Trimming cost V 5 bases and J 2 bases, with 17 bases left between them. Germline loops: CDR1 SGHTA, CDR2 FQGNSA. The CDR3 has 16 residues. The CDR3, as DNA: TGTGCCAGCAGCCCACAGACAGGAATCATCACAGATACGCAGTATTTT. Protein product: CASSPQTGIITDTQYF.

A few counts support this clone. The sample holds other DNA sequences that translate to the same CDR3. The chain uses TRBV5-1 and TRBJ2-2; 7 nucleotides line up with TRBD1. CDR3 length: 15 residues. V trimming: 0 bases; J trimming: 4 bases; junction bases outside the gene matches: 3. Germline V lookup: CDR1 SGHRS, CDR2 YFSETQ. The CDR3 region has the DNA TGCGCCAGCAGCTTGGCGGCAGGGGGCACCGGGGAGCTGTTTTTT. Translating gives CASSLAAGGTGELFF.

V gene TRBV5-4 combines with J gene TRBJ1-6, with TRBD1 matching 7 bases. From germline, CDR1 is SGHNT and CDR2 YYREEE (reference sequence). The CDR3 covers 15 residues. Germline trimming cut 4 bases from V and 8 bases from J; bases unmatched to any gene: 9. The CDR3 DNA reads TGTGCCAGCAGCCTTGGGGGACAGAAGGATTCACCCCTCCACTTT. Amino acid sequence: CASSLGGQKDSPLHF.

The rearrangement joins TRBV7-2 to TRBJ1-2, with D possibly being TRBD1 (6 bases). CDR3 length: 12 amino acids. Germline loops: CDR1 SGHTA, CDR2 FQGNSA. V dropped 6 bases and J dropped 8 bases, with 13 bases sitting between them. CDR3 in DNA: TGTGCCAGCAGGTCAGGGGAAGGAGGCTACACCTTC. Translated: CASRSGEGGYTF.

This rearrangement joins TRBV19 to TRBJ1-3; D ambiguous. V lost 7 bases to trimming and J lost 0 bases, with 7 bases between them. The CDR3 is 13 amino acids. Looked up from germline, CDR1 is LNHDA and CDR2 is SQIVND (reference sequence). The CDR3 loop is CASMYNSGNTIYF. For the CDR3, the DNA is TGTGCCAGTATGTACAACTCTGGAAACACCATATATTTT.

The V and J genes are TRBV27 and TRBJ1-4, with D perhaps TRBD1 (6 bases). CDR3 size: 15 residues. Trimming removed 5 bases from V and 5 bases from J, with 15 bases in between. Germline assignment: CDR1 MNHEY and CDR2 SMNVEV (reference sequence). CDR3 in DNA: TGTGCCAGCAGTAGAACAGGGCTCCAAAATGAAAAACTGTTTTTT. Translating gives CASSRTGLQNEKLFF.

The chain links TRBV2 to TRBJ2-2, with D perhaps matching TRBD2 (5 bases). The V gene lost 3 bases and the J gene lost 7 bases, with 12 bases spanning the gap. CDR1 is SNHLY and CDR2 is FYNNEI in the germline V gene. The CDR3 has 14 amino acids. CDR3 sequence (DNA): TGTGCCAGCAGTGACAGGAACCGGGGCGGGGAGCTGTTTTTT. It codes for CASSDRNRGGELFF.

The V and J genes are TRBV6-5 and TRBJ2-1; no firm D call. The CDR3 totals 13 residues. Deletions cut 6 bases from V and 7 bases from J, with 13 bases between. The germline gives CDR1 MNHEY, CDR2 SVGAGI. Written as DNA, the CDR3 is TGTGCCAGCAGCCCCTTAATCGAGAATGAGCAGTTCTTC. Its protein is CASSPLIENEQFF.

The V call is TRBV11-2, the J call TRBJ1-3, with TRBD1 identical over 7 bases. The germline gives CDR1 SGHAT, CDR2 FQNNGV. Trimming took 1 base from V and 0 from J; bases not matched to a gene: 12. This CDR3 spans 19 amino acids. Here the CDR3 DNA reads TGTGCCAGCAGCTTAGGTTTTCATATCGGGGACAGCTCTGGAAACACCATATATTTT. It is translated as CASSLGFHIGDSSGNTIYF.

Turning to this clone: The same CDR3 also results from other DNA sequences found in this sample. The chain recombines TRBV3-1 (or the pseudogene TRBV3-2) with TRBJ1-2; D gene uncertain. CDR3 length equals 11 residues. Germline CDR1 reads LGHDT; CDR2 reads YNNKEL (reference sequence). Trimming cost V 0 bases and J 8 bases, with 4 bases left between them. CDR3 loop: CASSQDLGYTF. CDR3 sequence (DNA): TGTGCCAGCAGCCAAGATCTGGGCTACACCTTC.

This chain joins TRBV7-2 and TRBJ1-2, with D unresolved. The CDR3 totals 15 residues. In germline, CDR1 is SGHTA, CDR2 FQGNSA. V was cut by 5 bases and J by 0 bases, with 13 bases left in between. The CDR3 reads CASSRYFLANYGYTF. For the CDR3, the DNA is TGTGCCAGCAGCAGATACTTCCTAGCTAACTATGGCTACACCTTC.

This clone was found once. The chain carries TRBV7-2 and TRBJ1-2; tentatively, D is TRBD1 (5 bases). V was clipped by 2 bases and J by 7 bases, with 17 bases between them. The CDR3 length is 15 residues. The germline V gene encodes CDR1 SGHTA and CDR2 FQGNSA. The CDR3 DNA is TGTGCCAGCAGCTTACGCCCGGGAGGGGAAGGTGGCTACACCTTC. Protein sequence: CASSLRPGGEGGYTF.

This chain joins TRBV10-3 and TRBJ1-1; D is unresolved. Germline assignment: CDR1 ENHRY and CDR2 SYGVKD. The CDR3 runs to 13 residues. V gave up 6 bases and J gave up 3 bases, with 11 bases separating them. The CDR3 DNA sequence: TGTGCCATCAGCCCTTTTGAGGACACTGAAGCTTTCTTT. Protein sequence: CAISPFEDTEAFF.

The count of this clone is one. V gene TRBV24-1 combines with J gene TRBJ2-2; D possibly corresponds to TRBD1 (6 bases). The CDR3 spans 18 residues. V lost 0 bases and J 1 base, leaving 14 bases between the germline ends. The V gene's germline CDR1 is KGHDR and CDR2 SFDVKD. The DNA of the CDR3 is TGTGCCACCAGTGATTTGCAAAGCCAGGGGATGAACACCGGGGAGCTGTTTTTT. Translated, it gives CATSDLQSQGMNTGELFF.

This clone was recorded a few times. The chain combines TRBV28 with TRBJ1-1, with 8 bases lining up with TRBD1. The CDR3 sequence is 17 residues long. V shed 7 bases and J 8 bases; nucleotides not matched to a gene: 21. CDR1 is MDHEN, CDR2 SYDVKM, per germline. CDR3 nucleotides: TGTGCCAGCACGTCAGGCGGGGCGGGGAACAGGGGGTTGGAAGCTTTCTTT. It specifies CASTSGGAGNRGLEAFF.